The rows below give T cell receptor beta chains drawn from one sample of a study of blood T cell repertoires in COVID-19. Clones were read by immunoSEQ multiplex PCR, and TCRdb kept only the in-frame ones, dropping some. The data hold around 200,000 clones, with less than 85% observed a single time. The specimen was peripheral blood. The receptors were sampled from a man in his forties or fifties who had recovered from COVID-19. Each CDR3 is given with its conserved first and last residue. D genes are given only for firm matches. Only some rows state a clone size, as once, few, many or a class for expanded clones.

TRBJ1-4 | TRBV28 | . | TRBD1 | TGTGCCAGCAGTTTATTGGGGACAGGGGTTGAAAAACTGTTTTTT | CASSLLGTGVEKLFF
TRBJ2-1 | TRBV10-3 | . | . | TGTGCCATCAGTGAATCTAAAGGACTTTTCTACAATGAGCAGTTCTTC | CAISESKGLFYNEQFF
TRBJ1-4 | TRBV7-9 | . | . | TGTGCCAGCAGCTCAAGGGGGGAAAAACTGTTTTTT | CASSSRGEKLFF
TRBJ2-3 | TRBV24-1 | . | . | TGTGCCACCAGTGACGGGGGCACAGATACGCAGTATTTT | CATSDGGTDTQYF
TRBJ2-4 | TRBV29-1 | . | . | TGCAGCGTTGTTCCCCCTACCAAAAACATTCAGTACTTC | CSVVPPTKNIQYF
TRBJ1-1 | TRBV29-1 | . | . | TGCAGCGTTGTTTCCAGATCTGAAGCTTTCTTT | CSVVSRSEAFF
TRBJ1-2 | TRBV3-1/TRBV3-2 | few | TRBD1 | TGTGCCAGCAGCCAACCAGGGACAGGGAACATAGGCTATGGCTACACCTTC | CASSQPGTGNIGYGYTF
TRBJ1-2 | TRBV14 | . | . | TGTGCCAGCAGCCAAGTCGTTCATGGCTACACCTTC | CASSQVVHGYTF
TRBJ1-2 | TRBV19 | . | TRBD1 | TGTGCCAGTAGACCAGCCCGGGACAGGGTTAACTATGGCTACACCTTC | CASRPARDRVNYGYTF
TRBJ2-3 | TRBV24-1 | . | . | TGTGCCACCAGTGATTTGCCAGGGGGCACAGATACGCAGTATTTT | CATSDLPGGTDTQYF
TRBJ2-3 | TRBV7-6 | . | TRBD1 | TGTGCCAGCAGCTCAGGGACAGGGGGCGGCACAGATACGCAGTATTTT | CASSSGTGGGTDTQYF